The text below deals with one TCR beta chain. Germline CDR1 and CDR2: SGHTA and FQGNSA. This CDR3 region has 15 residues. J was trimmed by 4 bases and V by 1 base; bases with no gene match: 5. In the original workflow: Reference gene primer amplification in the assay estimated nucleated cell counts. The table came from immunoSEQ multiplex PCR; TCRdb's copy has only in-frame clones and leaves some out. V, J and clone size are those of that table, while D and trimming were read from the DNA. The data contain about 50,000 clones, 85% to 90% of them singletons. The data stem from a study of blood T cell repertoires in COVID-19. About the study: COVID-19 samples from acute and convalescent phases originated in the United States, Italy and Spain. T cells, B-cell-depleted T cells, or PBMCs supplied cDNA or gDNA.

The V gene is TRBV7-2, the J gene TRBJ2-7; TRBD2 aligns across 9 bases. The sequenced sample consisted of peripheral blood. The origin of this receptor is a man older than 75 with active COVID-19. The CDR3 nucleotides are TGTGCCAGCAGCTTAGGGACTAGCGCTACTTACGAGCAGTACTTC. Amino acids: CASSLGTSATYEQYF.